The present TCR beta chain was sequenced within a study of HIV-infected patients and healthy controls. Germline values: CDR1 SGHDN, CDR2 FVKESK. The V and J ends lost 4 bases and 0 bases respectively, with 6 bases between them. The CDR3 sequence is 13 residues long. This clonotype was seen a few times. This beta chain was picked up by a library intended for alpha chains and is off target, so its count carries little meaning. Roughly three months, about 14 weeks, into antiretroviral therapy, follow-up blood was collected. Whole blood was used without fractionation, so all unsorted peripheral T cells were included. Reverse transcription used around 500 ng RNA and constant-region primers for alpha and beta. Separate chain-specific third strand synthesis with multiplexing indices produced the alpha and beta libraries. MiXCR, applied by TCRdb to the 5' RACE reads, yields one record per CDR3 protein. The data contain 300 to 400 distinct CDR3 sequences, 72% of them singletons.

Sample: blood, taken during antiretroviral therapy. The sequence was obtained from an adult with HIV infection. This sequence joins TRBV14 and TRBJ1-1; D not resolved. The CDR3 spells CASSRTVNTEAFF. The CDR3 region has the DNA TGTGCCAGCAGCCGTACAGTGAACACTGAAGCTTTCTTT.